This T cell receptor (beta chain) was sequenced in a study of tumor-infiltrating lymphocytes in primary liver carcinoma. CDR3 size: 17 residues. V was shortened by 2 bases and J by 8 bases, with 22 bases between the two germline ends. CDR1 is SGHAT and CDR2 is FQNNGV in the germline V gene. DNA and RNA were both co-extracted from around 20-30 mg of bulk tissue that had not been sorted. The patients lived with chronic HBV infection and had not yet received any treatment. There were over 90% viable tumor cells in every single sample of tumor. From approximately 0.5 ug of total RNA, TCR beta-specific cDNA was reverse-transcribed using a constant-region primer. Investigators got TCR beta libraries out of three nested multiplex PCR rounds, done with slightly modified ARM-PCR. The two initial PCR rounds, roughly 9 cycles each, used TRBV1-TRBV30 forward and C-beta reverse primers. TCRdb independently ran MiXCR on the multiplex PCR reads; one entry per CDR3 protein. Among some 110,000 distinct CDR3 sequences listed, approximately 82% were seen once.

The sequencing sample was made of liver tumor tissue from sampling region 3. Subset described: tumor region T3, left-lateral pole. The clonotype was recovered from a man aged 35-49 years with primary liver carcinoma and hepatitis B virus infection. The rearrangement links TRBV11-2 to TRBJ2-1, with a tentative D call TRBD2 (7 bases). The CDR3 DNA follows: TGTGCCAGCAGCTTATCTGTGGGGGGGCCGGCATCGGATGAGCAGTTCTTC. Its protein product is CASSLSVGGPASDEQFF.